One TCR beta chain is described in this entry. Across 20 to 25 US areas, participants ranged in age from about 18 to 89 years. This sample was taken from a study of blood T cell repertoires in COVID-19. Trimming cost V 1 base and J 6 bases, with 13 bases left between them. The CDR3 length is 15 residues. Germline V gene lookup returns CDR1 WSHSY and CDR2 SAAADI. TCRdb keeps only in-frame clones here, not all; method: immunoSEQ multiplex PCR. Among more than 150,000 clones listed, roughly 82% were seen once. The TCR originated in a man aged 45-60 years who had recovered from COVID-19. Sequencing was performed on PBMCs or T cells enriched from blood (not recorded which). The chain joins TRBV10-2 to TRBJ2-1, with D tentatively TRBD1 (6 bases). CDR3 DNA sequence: TGCGCCAGCAGTGAGTTTAGGGACAATCCCAATGAGCAGTTCTTC. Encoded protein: CASSEFRDNPNEQFF.